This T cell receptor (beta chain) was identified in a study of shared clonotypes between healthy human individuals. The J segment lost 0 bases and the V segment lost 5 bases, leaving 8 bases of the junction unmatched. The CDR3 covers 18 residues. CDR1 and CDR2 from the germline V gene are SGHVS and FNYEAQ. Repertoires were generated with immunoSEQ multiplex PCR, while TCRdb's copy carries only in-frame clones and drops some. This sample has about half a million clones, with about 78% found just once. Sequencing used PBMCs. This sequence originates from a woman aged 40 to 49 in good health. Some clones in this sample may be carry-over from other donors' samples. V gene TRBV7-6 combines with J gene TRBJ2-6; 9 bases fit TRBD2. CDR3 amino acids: CASSPGTSLFSGANVLTF. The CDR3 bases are TGTGCCAGCAGCCCCGGGACTAGCCTATTCTCTGGGGCCAACGTCCTGACTTTC.